This T cell receptor beta chain emerged from a study of blood T cell repertoires in COVID-19 (dated by TCRdb to 2020 to 2022). Looking at the study overall: Collaborator samples came from the United States, Italy and Spain and covered acute and convalescent phases of COVID-19. The material from the prospective study consisted of cDNA or gDNA derived from T cells, B-cell-depleted T cells, or PBMCs. Deeply sampled blood TCRbeta repertoires from subjects exposed to, actively infected with, or recovered from COVID-19 were included in the dataset. The repertoires were made available in a free public database intended to serve as a resource for research on the immune response to SARS-CoV-2. Samples came from the ongoing ImmuneRACE study (first 160 participants) plus 1,254 subjects from 6 global collaborators. A de-identified subject ID, COVID-19 status, age in years and sex were almost always included in the sample metadata. HLA class I and class II types, where available, came from metadata supplied by the sample provider rather than from assay-based typing.

The immunoSEQ Assay, a bias-controlled multiplex PCR, was used to amplify TCRbeta CDR3 regions from genomic DNA. For the original study's pipeline: The number of nucleated cells in each sample was estimated from the amplification of reference gene primers within the assay. Sequence reads were collapsed and filtered to measure the absolute abundance of every unique TCRbeta CDR3 rearrangement. For each sample, productive Simpson clonality was calculated as the square root of Simpson's diversity index over productive rearrangements. This immuneACCESS table, as held by TCRdb, lists in-frame sequences with V and J called but not all clones. Of the missing ones, under half trace to an unresolved V gene in checked studies; the others have no known cause. V, J and clone size were drawn from that table, and D and trimming were deduced from the DNA. The sample table records some 150,000 clones; about 85% of these occur just once. Together, the top ten hold 1% to 1.5% of the sample.

The table lists this clone with many counts. Its antigen specificity is not known. Base qualities are not provided; no much larger clone lies one nucleotide away. V gives up 4 bases and J gives up 0 bases, and the segment between their germline ends measures 6 bases. The CDR3 runs 13 amino acids, cysteine and phenylalanine included. Solely the CDR3 DNA is kept, with 39 bases framed from the first base. The germline V gene supplies CDR1 LGHNA and CDR2 YSLEER. Another Seattle source contributed samples from volunteer blood donors who had recovered from COVID-19. Collaborating institutions collected whole blood in K2EDTA tubes following their own protocols. For TCRbeta analysis, collaborators shipped samples in one of three forms: frozen whole blood, isolated PBMCs, or DNA extracted from either of those sample types. Study-level results and caveats: The amount of clinical and demographic metadata varied by source and participant and was provided uncurated.

The chain joins TRBV4-3 to TRBJ1-1, with TRBD1 as a weak D call on 6 bases. The receptor's source is a man in his sixties who had recovered from COVID-19. Sequenced material: peripheral blood. The CDR3 amino acid sequence is: CASSPGVNTEAFF. The sequenced DNA: TGCGCCAGCAGCCCAGGGGTGAACACTGAAGCTTTCTTT.